A single sample is the source of the 19 T cell receptor beta chains below, sequenced in a study of human T cells and chemical hapten exposure. TCRdb redid the calling of the RACE reads with MiXCR, one entry per CDR3 protein. The table shows some 90,000 distinct CDR3 sequences, with 11% occurring only once. Documented time point: patch test 3, about 24 weeks after DPC sensitization. The sample's treatment: therapeutic diphenylcyclopropenone sensitization with weekly scalp DPC. The sample in question was whole blood, obtained in connection with sensitization to the hapten diphenylcyclopropenone (DPC). Source of these receptors: a woman aged 25 to 39 with alopecia areata. Some clones in this sample may be carry-over from other donors' samples.

There are many counts of this clonotype. V gene TRBV6-2 or TRBV6-3 combines with J gene TRBJ1-6, with a weak D call TRBD1 (5 bases). This CDR3 comprises 14 residues. V gave up 7 bases and J gave up 8 bases, with 15 bases separating them. The germline gives CDR1 MNHEY, CDR2 SVGEGT. In DNA, the CDR3 is TGTGCCAGCACCTACGGGACGGTATATTCACCCCTCCACTTT. The encoded protein is CASTYGTVYSPLHF.

In its sample, this clonotype was seen many times. J is TRBJ2-1 and V is TRBV7-2, with D uncertain. Germline V gives CDR1 SGHTA, CDR2 FQGNSA. The CDR3 loop spans 13 amino acids. V was shortened by 1 base and J by 4 bases, with 5 bases between the two germline ends. The CDR3 is CASSLVLYNEQFF. In nucleotides, the CDR3 is TGTGCCAGCAGCTTAGTGCTTTACAATGAGCAGTTCTTC. Full variable domain (outside the CDR3, taken from reference TRBV7-2 and TRBJ2-1): GAGVSQSPSNKVTEKGKDVELRCDPISGHTALYWYRQSLGQGLEFLIYFQGNSAPDKSGLPSDRFSAERTGGSVSTLTIQRTQQEDSAVYLCASSLVLYNEQFFGPGTRLTVL.

The J gene is TRBJ2-1, the V gene TRBV28; 7 nucleotides align to TRBD2. The CDR3 loop spans 12 amino acids. CDR1 and CDR2 (germline): MDHEN, SYDVKM. The V gene end was trimmed by 7 bases and the J gene end by 7 bases; junction bases not matched to a gene: 4. CDR3 in DNA: TGTGCCAGCAAGGCGGGAGTTAATGAGCAGTTCTTC. It specifies CASKAGVNEQFF.

Only a few counts were recorded for this clonotype. The rearrangement uses TRBV7-2 and TRBJ2-5; TRBD2 agrees at 9 bases. The CDR3 spans 14 residues. The ends lost 5 bases at V and 1 base at J; junction bases unmatched: 2. Germline V gives CDR1 SGHTA, CDR2 FQGNSA. CDR3 sequence reads: CASSLTSGQETQYF. DNA of the CDR3: TGTGCCAGCAGCCTGACTAGCGGCCAAGAGACCCAGTACTTC.

This chain links TRBV30 with TRBJ1-2; weak D call: TRBD1 (6 bases). Germline assignment: CDR1 GTSNPN and CDR2 SVGIG (reference sequence). This CDR3 region has 14 residues. Between the trimmed V and J ends, which lost 2 bases and 2 bases, there was a span of 12 bases. CDR3: CAWSFGTWNYGYTF. CDR3 coding DNA: TGTGCCTGGAGTTTTGGGACATGGAACTATGGCTACACCTTC.

This rearrangement joins TRBV7-3 to TRBJ2-1, with 10 bases aligning to TRBD2. The germline CDR1 and CDR2 sequences are SGHTA and FQGTGA. This CDR3 spans 16 amino acids. Trimming cost V 5 bases and J 9 bases; bases outside gene matches: 13. The CDR3 bases are TGTGCCAGCAGCCCGGGACTAGCGTCCTTAAGTGGTGAGCAGTTCTTC. Residues: CASSPGLASLSGEQFF.

The V call is TRBV4-3, the J call TRBJ2-2; D is perhaps TRBD2 (6 bases). In germline, CDR1 is LGHNA, CDR2 YSLEER. The ends were cut back, 0 bases at V and 8 bases at J, with 16 bases in the middle. CDR3 length equals 16 residues. The CDR3 DNA sequence: TGCGCCAGCAGCCAAGATACAACGGGGGAAAGGGGGGAGCTGTTTTTT. This codes for CASSQDTTGERGELFF.

This clonotype was seen at least ten times. The chain joins TRBV11-2 to TRBJ1-5, with 8 bases matching TRBD1. Germline lookup yields CDR1 SGHAT and CDR2 FQNNGV. Trimming at V came to 4 bases and at J to 0 bases, leaving 8 bases not matched to a gene. The CDR3 sequence is 17 residues long. This CDR3 reads CASSSTRQGPSNQPQHF. CDR3 nucleotides: TGTGCCAGCAGCTCCACCCGACAGGGGCCTAGCAATCAGCCCCAGCATTTT.

The rearrangement links TRBV20-1 to TRBJ1-2; TRBD1 agrees at 8 bases. Trimming took 1 base from V and 2 from J; bases not matched to a gene: 6. CDR3 size: 15 residues. CDR1 DFQATT and CDR2 SNEGSKA come from the germline V gene (reference sequence). For the CDR3, the DNA is TGCAGTGCTAGAGGGACAGGGACGGGGAACTATGGCTACACCTTC. It specifies CSARGTGTGNYGYTF.

This clonotype was counted only a few times. The J gene is TRBJ2-1, the V gene TRBV5-1; D is undetermined. From germline, CDR1 is SGHRS and CDR2 YFSETQ. The length of the CDR3 is 13 residues. Trimming shortened V by 4 bases and J by 7 bases, and 12 bases separated the two germline ends. Here the CDR3 DNA reads TGCGCCAGCAGCCCAACGTTGAATAATGAGCAGTTCTTC. Translating gives CASSPTLNNEQFF.

Only a few counts were recorded for this clonotype. The chain couples TRBV30 to TRBJ2-3, with D possibly TRBD1 on 6 matching bases. Germline V gene sequence: CDR1 GTSNPN, CDR2 SVGIG (reference sequence). With 5 bases removed from V and 2 bases from J, the gap between germline ends came to 17 bases. This CDR3 region has 15 residues. The CDR3 DNA follows: TGTGCCTGGGCTTCCCGGGACACCATCACAGATACGCAGTATTTT. As protein: CAWASRDTITDTQYF.

This clonotype appeared many times. The V gene is TRBV4-2, the J gene TRBJ1-4; D is uncertain. The CDR3 runs 14 residues. The germline CDR1 and CDR2 sequences are LGHNA and YNFKEQ. Trimming cost V 1 base and J 5 bases, with 8 bases left between them. CDR3 DNA: TGTGCCAGCAGCCAAGCTAAACCGAATGAAAAACTGTTTTTT. The encoded protein is CASSQAKPNEKLFF.

Only a few counts were recorded for this clonotype. The chain joins TRBV12-3 or TRBV12-4 to TRBJ2-2; unclear D gene. The CDR3 consists of 14 residues. V dropped 1 base and J dropped 0 bases, with 3 bases sitting between them. The CDR3 sequence: CASSLDANTGELFF. The CDR3 region has the DNA TGTGCCAGCAGTTTAGACGCGAACACCGGGGAGCTGTTTTTT.

This clonotype was recorded at least ten times. V usage is TRBV2 and J usage is TRBJ2-7; possibly TRBD1 or TRBD2 for D (6 bases each). The CDR3 runs to 13 residues. The germline CDR1 and CDR2 sequences are SNHLY and FYNNEI. Trimming left V 6 bases short and J 3 bases short, with 12 bases between. The CDR3 nucleotides are TGTGCCAGCAGCCGGGGGCGGAACTACGAGCAGTACTTC. Translating gives CASSRGRNYEQYF.

Many counts were recorded for this clonotype. The chain is built from TRBV28 and TRBJ2-7; no reliable D call. Germline V lookup: CDR1 MDHEN, CDR2 SYDVKM. The CDR3 extends over 15 amino acids. The V and J ends lost 1 base and 3 bases respectively, with 13 bases between them. CDR3 sequence (DNA): TGTGCCAGCAGTTTATTCCTACACCTTATCTACGAGCAGTACTTC. Its translation: CASSLFLHLIYEQYF.

The genes are TRBV28 and TRBJ2-7; D gene uncertain. The CDR3 is 15 amino acids. Per the germline V gene, CDR1 is MDHEN and CDR2 is SYDVKM. V lost 8 bases and J 6 bases, leaving 23 bases between the germline ends. CDR3 sequence reads: CASQVIASGIFEQYF. The CDR3 DNA is TGTGCCAGCCAGGTCATAGCCTCTGGCATATTCGAGCAGTACTTC.

As regards this clonotype: With a much larger clone just one base away, this may be a read error. DNA for the CDR3: TGTGCCAGCAGCCAAGAGAGGCGCTCCTACAATGAGCAGTTCTTC. This encodes CASSQERRSYNEQFF. The chain joins TRBV14 to TRBJ2-1, with D unresolved. Trimming took off 0 bases at V and 0 bases at J, with 6 bases between the two ends. Germline V gives CDR1 SGHDN, CDR2 FVKESK. The CDR3 sequence is 15 residues long.

This clonotype was observed a few times. The chain employs TRBV7-2 and TRBJ1-1; D not certain. The length of the CDR3 is 16 residues. Germline V CDR1 and CDR2: SGHTA, FQGNSA. The V end was cut by 5 bases, the J end by 3 bases, with 19 bases between. CDR3: CASSPRPGGLHTEAFF. The DNA of the CDR3 is TGTGCCAGCAGCCCCCGCCCAGGCGGGCTACACACTGAAGCTTTCTTT. Full variable domain (outside the CDR3, taken from reference TRBV7-2 and TRBJ1-1): GAGVSQSPSNKVTEKGKDVELRCDPISGHTALYWYRQSLGQGLEFLIYFQGNSAPDKSGLPSDRFSAERTGGSVSTLTIQRTQQEDSAVYLCASSPRPGGLHTEAFFGQGTRLTVV.

The V call is TRBV28, the J call TRBJ2-3; 9 bases match TRBD2. Per the germline V gene, CDR1 is MDHEN and CDR2 is SYDVKM. The CDR3 length is 15 residues. The ends lost 3 bases at V and 3 bases at J; junction bases unmatched: 4. The CDR3 sequence is CASSLLAGRTDTQYF. The CDR3 nucleotides are TGTGCCAGCAGTTTGCTAGCGGGAAGGACAGATACGCAGTATTTT.